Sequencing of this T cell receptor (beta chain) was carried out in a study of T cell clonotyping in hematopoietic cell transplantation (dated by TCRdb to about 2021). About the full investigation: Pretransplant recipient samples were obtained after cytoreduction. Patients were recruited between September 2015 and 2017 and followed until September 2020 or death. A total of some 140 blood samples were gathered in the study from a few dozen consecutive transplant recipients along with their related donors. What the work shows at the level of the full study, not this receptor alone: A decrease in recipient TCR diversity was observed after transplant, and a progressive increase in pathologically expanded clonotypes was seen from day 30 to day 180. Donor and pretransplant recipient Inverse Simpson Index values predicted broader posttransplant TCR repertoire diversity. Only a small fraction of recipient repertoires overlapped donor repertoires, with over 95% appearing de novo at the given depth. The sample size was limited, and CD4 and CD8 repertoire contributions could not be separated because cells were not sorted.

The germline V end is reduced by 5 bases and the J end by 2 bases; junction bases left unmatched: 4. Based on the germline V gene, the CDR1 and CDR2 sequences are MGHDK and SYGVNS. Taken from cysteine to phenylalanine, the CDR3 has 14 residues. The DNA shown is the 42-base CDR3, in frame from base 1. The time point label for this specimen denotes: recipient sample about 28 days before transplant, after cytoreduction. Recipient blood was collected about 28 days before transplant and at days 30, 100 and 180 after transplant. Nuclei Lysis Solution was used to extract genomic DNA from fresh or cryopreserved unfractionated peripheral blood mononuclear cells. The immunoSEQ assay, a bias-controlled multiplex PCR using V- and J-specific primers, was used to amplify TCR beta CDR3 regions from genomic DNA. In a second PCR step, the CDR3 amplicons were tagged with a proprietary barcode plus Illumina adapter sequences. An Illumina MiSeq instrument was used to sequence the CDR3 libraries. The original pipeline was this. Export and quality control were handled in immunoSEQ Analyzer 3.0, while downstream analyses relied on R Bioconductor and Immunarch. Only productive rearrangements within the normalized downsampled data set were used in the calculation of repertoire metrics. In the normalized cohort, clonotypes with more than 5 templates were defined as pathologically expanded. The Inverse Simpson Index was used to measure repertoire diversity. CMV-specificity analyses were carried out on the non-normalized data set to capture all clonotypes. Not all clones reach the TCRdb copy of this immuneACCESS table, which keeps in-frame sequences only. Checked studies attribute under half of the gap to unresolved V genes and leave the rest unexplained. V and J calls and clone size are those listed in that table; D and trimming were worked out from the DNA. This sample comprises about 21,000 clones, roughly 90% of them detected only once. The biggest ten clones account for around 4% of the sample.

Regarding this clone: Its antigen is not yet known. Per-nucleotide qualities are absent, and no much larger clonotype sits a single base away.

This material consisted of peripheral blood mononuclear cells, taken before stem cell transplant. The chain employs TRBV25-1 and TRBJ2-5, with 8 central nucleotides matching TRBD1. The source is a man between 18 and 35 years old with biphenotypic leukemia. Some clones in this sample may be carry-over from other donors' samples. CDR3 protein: CASSNRTGQETQYF. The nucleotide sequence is TGTGCCAGCAGTAATAGGACAGGGCAAGAGACCCAGTACTTC.